This T cell receptor beta chain was sequenced for a study of blood T cell repertoires in COVID-19. Study summary: COVID-19 samples from acute and convalescent phases originated in the United States, Italy and Spain. Sources were T cells, B-cell-depleted T cells, or PBMCs; the material itself was cDNA or gDNA.

This CDR3 region has 12 residues. The participants were between about 18 and 95 years old and came from under 25 US areas. As originally analysed: Reference gene primer amplification gave nucleated cell count estimates. Generated by immunoSEQ multiplex PCR, the TCRdb table keeps only in-frame clones and is missing some. V and J calls and clone size are given by that table; D and trimming were obtained from the DNA. This table holds fewer than 250,000 clones, 80% to 90% found once. This chain connects TRBV21-1 to TRBJ1-3. TRBV21-1 is listed as a pseudogene. The sample was PBMCs or T cells enriched from blood (not recorded which). The sequence was collected from a woman aged 25-40 years who had been exposed to COVID-19. The CDR3 reads CASSPGLDTIYF. DNA for the CDR3: TGTGCCAGCAGCCCGGGATTGGACACCATATATTTT.